The 14 T cell receptor beta chains below all came from one sample that was sequenced in a study of blood T cell repertoires in COVID-19. Sequenced by immunoSEQ multiplex PCR; TCRdb stores in-frame clones only, minus some. The sample lists around 50,000 clones; approximately 82% were seen once. The sample was peripheral blood. These receptors were collected from a human donor in a cohort sampled during active COVID-19.

The chain couples TRBV12-5 to TRBJ2-3; 9 positions agree with TRBD1. The CDR3 loop spans 15 amino acids. With 7 bases clipped from V and 2 bases from J, the junction kept 7 bases outside the gene matches. Germline values: CDR1 LGHNT, CDR2 FRNRAP. The DNA for the CDR3 is TGTGCTAGTGCCAAGGGACAGGGACTCACAGATACGCAGTATTTT. Its protein is CASAKGQGLTDTQYF.

The V call is TRBV18, the J call TRBJ2-2; D gene unclear. V was cut by 3 bases and J by 6 bases, with 5 bases left in between. This CDR3 contains 12 residues. Germline V lookup: CDR1 KGHSH, CDR2 LQKENI. CDR3: CASSPFSGELFF. For the CDR3, the DNA is TGTGCCAGCTCACCCTTCTCCGGGGAGCTGTTTTTT.

The chain carries TRBV5-4 and TRBJ2-5; no clear D. CDR1 and CDR2 (germline): SGHNT, YYREEE (reference sequence). The CDR3 runs 16 residues. V lost 4 bases, J lost 2 bases, and 18 bases lay in between. The CDR3 here is CASSSSPDTSQETQYF. The CDR3, as DNA: TGTGCCAGCAGCAGCAGCCCCGACACCTCACAAGAGACCCAGTACTTC.

The chain carries TRBV27 and TRBJ2-1; 13 positions match TRBD2. The CDR3 contains 18 residues. Germline lookup yields CDR1 MNHEY and CDR2 SMNVEV (reference sequence). V shed 6 bases, J shed 0 bases, and the junction held 8 bases outside the gene matches. CDR3 bases: TGTGCCAGCAGGCGACTAGCGGGGGGCCAGAGCTCCTACAATGAGCAGTTCTTC. Translation gives CASRRLAGGQSSYNEQFF.

The chain couples TRBV7-3 to TRBJ2-7; 9 nucleotides align to TRBD1. Per germline, CDR1 SGHTA and CDR2 FQGTGA. CDR3 length: 14 amino acids. The trim removed 5 bases at V and 5 bases at J, leaving 7 bases unmatched. The CDR3 region is CASSPGQGRNEQYF. CDR3 DNA sequence: TGTGCCAGCAGCCCAGGACAGGGGCGCAACGAGCAGTACTTC.

The V call is TRBV29-1, the J call TRBJ2-3; TRBD1 agrees at 8 bases. This CDR3 has 12 amino acids. The V segment lost 4 bases and the J segment 4 bases; nucleotides outside the gene matches: 1. CDR1 and CDR2 from the germline V gene are SQVTM and ANQGSEA. As DNA, the CDR3 is TGCAGCGTTGTACAGGGGGCAGATACGCAGTATTTT. Its protein is CSVVQGADTQYF.

The chain joins TRBV12-5 to TRBJ2-3, with 10 bases fitting TRBD2. The V gene end was trimmed by 5 bases and the J gene end by 6 bases; junction bases not matched to a gene: 5. CDR1 is LGHNT and CDR2 is FRNRAP in the germline V gene. This CDR3 is built from 14 residues. CDR3 nucleotides: TGTGCTAGTGGTCGATATAGCGGGGGGGATACGCAGTATTTT. Its translation: CASGRYSGGDTQYF.

This clone was seen at least ten times. The chain combines TRBV28 with TRBJ1-2; 7 nucleotides line up with TRBD1. Germline assignment: CDR1 MDHEN and CDR2 SYDVKM. The CDR3 contains 13 residues. With 8 bases clipped from V and 4 bases from J, the junction kept 7 bases outside the gene matches. CDR3 amino acids: CASVGDSSYGYTF. CDR3 nucleotide sequence: TGTGCCAGCGTCGGGGACAGCAGCTATGGCTACACCTTC.

In this sample, this clone turned up once. The CDR3 DNA reads as TGTGCCAGCAGTCGGGTTCGCCCGGGACAACAAGAGACCCAGTACTTC. Translating gives CASSRVRPGQQETQYF. The rearrangement joins TRBV27 to TRBJ2-5, with a tentative D call TRBD1 (6 bases). The germline V and J ends were trimmed by 5 bases and 2 bases, with 18 bases remaining between them. Germline values: CDR1 MNHEY, CDR2 SMNVEV (reference sequence). The CDR3 is 16 amino acids.

The gene calls are TRBV5-1 and TRBJ2-2; 7 positions match TRBD1. The V and J ends lost 2 bases and 5 bases, in that order; junction bases with no gene match: 6. Germline assignment: CDR1 SGHRS and CDR2 YFSETQ. This CDR3 is 15 amino acids long. The CDR3 is CASSLTGARTGELFF. The CDR3 region has the DNA TGCGCCAGCAGCTTAACAGGGGCTAGGACCGGGGAGCTGTTTTTT. Variable domain in full (rest from reference TRBV5-1 and TRBJ2-2): KAGVTQTPRYLIKTRGQQVTLSCSPISGHRSVSWYQQTPGQGLQFLFEYFSETQRNKGNFPGRFSGRQFSNSRSEMNVSTLELGDSALYLCASSLTGARTGELFFGEGSRLTVL.

The gene calls are TRBV24-1 and TRBJ2-1; a weak D match, TRBD2 (5 bases). This CDR3 comprises 16 residues. Germline CDR1 and CDR2: KGHDR and SFDVKD. Trimming took off 2 bases at V and 0 bases at J, with 10 bases between the two ends. Written as DNA, the CDR3 is TGTGCCACCAGTGATTGGGGAGCGAGCTCCTACAATGAGCAGTTCTTC. This gives the protein CATSDWGASSYNEQFF.

V usage is TRBV21-1 and J usage is TRBJ1-1; the tabulated D call, TRBD1, remains unverified against the DNA. TRBV21-1 is a documented pseudogene. The CDR3 is 15 residues long. CDR3 sequence (DNA): TGTGCCAGCAGGGACAGGGTCCCTGTAGGGACTGAAGCTTTCTTT. Translation gives CASRDRVPVGTEAFF.

The genes are TRBV28 and TRBJ1-2; 9 nucleotides line up with TRBD1. The V segment lost 8 bases and the J segment 3 bases; nucleotides outside the gene matches: 1. Germline V gives CDR1 MDHEN, CDR2 SYDVKM. The CDR3 contains 12 residues. The CDR3 DNA follows: TGTGCCAGCGACAGGGGGGACTATGGCTACACCTTC. Translating it yields CASDRGDYGYTF.

The chain carries TRBV19 and TRBJ1-1, with 9 positions matching TRBD1. After removal of 6 bases from V and 1 base from J, the junction contained 9 bases not matched to a gene. The CDR3 has 16 amino acids. Per germline, CDR1 LNHDA and CDR2 SQIVND (reference sequence). The CDR3 DNA reads as TGTGCCAGTAGGCCCGCCCCGGGACAGGGGAACACTGAAGCTTTCTTT. This encodes CASRPAPGQGNTEAFF.